This T cell receptor (beta chain) was captured by sequencing in a study of T cells in Graves' hyperthyroidism and ophthalmopathy. Amplification yielded TCR beta CDR3 regions, with RNA transcripts as the source. The HTBI primer set drove a first-round RT-PCR of the TCR CDR3. TCRdb independently ran MiXCR on the multiplex PCR reads; one entry per CDR3 protein. The sample has more than 250,000 distinct CDR3 sequences; roughly 15% are singletons. The CDR3 is 15 amino acids. The V gene's germline CDR1 is LNHDA and CDR2 SQIVND (reference sequence). Trimming removed 1 base at V and 8 bases at J, with 15 bases between.

This chain uses TRBV19 with TRBJ1-5, with a tentative D call TRBD1 (6 bases). Sequenced material: blood. The sequence came from a woman aged 50 to 60 with Graves' hyperthyroidism that later progressed to Graves' ophthalmopathy. For the CDR3, the DNA is TGTGCCAGTAGTATAGCCGCGACAGGATTAAAGCCCCAGCATTTT. Residues: CASSIAATGLKPQHF.